A single T cell receptor beta chain is shown here with its context. The table came from immunoSEQ multiplex PCR; TCRdb's copy has only in-frame clones and leaves some out. The profile shows 45,000 to 55,000 clones, 90% to 95% of them singletons. The CDR3 contains 13 residues. Germline CDR1 and CDR2: SEHNR and FQNEAQ (reference sequence). The V end lost 7 bases, the J end lost 13 bases, and 20 bases lay between the germline ends. Drawing of blood for sampling happened at baseline, at cycle 4 day 1, and at cycle 7 day 1. The entry originates in a study of OX40 agonist ivuxolimab in advanced cancers. The wider study: Patients achieving partial responses numbered three: one hepatocellular carcinoma case and two cutaneous melanoma cases.

The sequences come from CD4+ or CD8+ T cells sorted from blood, collected in a trial of the OX40 agonist ivuxolimab. The TCR sequence derives from an adult with an advanced solid tumor such as melanoma, head and neck, liver or kidney cancer. The chain links TRBV7-9 to TRBJ2-1; D is perhaps TRBD2 (5 bases). The CDR3 region has the DNA TGTGCCAGCATCGCCTCGTTGGGAGAAACCCAGTTCTTC. Its protein product is CASIASLGETQFF.